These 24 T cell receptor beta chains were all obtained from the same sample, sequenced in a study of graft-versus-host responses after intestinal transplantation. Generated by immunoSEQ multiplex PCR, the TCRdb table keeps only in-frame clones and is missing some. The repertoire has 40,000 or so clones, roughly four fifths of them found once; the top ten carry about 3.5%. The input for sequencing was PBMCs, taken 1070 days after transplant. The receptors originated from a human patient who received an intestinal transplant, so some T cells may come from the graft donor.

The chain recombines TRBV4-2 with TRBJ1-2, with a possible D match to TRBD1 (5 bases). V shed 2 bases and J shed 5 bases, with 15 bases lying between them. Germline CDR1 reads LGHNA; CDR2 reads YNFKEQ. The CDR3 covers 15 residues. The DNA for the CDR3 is TGTGCCAGCAGCCAATGGAGTAATGAGGGGTATGGCTACACCTTC. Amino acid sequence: CASSQWSNEGYGYTF.

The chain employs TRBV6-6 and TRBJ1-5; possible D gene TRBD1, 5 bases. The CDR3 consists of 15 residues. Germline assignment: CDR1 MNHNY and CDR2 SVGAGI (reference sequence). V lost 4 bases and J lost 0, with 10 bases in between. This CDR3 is CASSLIDSSNQPQHF. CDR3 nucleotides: TGTGCCAGCAGTTTAATAGACAGTAGCAATCAGCCCCAGCATTTT.

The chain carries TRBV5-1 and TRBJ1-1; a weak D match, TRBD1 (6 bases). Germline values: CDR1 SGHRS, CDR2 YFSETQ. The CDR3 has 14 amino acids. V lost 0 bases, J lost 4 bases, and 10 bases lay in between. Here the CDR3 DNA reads TGCGCCAGCAGCTTGGACAGGGCGAGCACTGAAGCTTTCTTT. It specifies CASSLDRASTEAFF. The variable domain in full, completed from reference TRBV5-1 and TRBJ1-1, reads KAGVTQTPRYLIKTRGQQVTLSCSPISGHRSVSWYQQTPGQGLQFLFEYFSETQRNKGNFPGRFSGRQFSNSRSEMNVSTLELGDSALYLCASSLDRASTEAFFGQGTRLTVV.

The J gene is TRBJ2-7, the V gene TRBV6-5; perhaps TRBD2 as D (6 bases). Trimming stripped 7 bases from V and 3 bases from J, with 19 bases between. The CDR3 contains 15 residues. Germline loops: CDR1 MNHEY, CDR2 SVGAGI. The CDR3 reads CASTPGGTQNYEQYF. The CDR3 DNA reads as TGTGCCAGCACCCCCGGAGGGACTCAAAACTACGAGCAGTACTTC.

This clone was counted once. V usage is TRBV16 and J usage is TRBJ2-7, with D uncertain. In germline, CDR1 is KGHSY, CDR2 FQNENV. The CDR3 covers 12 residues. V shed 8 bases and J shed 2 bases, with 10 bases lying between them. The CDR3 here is CASRGPAYEQYF. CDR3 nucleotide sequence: TGTGCCAGCCGAGGTCCCGCCTACGAGCAGTACTTC.

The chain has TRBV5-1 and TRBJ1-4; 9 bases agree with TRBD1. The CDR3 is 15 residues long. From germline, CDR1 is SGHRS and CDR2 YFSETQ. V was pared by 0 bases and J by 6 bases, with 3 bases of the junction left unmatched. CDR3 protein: CASSLADRGDEKLFF. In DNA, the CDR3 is TGCGCCAGCAGCTTGGCCGACAGGGGGGATGAAAAACTGTTTTTT. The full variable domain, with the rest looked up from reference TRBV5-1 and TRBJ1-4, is KAGVTQTPRYLIKTRGQQVTLSCSPISGHRSVSWYQQTPGQGLQFLFEYFSETQRNKGNFPGRFSGRQFSNSRSEMNVSTLELGDSALYLCASSLADRGDEKLFFGSGTQLSVL.

CDR3 coding DNA: TGTGCCAGCAGCGGGACAGGGGGTACAAATTCACCCCTCCACTTT. It specifies CASSGTGGTNSPLHF. The V and J genes are TRBV9 and TRBJ1-6; 10 bases agree with TRBD1. V shed 3 bases and J 7 bases; nucleotides not matched to a gene: 4. Germline V gene lookup returns CDR1 SGDLS and CDR2 YYNGEE. The CDR3 length is 15 residues.

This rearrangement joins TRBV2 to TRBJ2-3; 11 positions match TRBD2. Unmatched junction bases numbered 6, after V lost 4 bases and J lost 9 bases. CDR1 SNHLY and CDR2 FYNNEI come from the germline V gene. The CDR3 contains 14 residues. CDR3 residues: CASSVERTSGTQYF. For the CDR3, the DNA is TGTGCCAGCAGTGTCGAGCGGACTAGCGGGACGCAGTATTTT.

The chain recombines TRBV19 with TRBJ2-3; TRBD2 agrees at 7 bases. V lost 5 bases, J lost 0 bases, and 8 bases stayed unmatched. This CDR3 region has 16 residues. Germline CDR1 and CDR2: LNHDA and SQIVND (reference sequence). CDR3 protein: CASSLGPSGSTDTQYF. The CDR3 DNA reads TGTGCCAGTAGTTTAGGTCCTAGCGGAAGCACAGATACGCAGTATTTT.

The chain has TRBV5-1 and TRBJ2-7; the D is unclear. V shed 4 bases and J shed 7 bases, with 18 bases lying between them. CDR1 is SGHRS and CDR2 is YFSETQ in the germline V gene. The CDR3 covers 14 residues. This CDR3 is CASSHKTDVGEQYF. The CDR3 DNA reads TGCGCCAGCAGCCATAAGACGGACGTCGGGGAGCAGTACTTC. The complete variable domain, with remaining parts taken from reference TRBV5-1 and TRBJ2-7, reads KAGVTQTPRYLIKTRGQQVTLSCSPISGHRSVSWYQQTPGQGLQFLFEYFSETQRNKGNFPGRFSGRQFSNSRSEMNVSTLELGDSALYLCASSHKTDVGEQYFGPGTRLTVT.

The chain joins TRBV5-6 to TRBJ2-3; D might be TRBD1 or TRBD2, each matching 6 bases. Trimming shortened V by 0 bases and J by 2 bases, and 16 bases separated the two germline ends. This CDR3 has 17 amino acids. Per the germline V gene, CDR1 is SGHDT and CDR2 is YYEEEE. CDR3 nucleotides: TGTGCCAGCAGCTTGGGTGGGCAGGGGCGGGACACAGATACGCAGTATTTT. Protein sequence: CASSLGGQGRDTDTQYF.

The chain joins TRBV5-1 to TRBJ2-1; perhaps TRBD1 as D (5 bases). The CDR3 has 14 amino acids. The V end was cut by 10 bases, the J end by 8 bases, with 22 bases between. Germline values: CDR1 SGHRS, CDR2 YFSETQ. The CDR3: CACKDSSRLDEQFF. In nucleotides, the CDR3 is TGCGCCTGCAAAGACAGTTCCCGTCTGGATGAGCAGTTCTTC.

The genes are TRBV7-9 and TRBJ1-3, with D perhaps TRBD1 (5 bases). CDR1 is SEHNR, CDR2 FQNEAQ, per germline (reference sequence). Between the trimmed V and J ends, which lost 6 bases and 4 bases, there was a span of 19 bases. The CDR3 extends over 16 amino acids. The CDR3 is CASRPTGLGGGNTIYF. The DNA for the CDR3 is TGTGCCAGCAGGCCGACGGGCCTCGGGGGAGGAAACACCATATATTTT.

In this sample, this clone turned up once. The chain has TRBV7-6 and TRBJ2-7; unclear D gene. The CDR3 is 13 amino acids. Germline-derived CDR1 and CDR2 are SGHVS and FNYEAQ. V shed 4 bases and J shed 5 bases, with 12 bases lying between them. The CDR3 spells CASSSRLSHEQYF. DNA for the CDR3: TGTGCCAGCAGCTCCCGATTGAGCCACGAGCAGTACTTC.

CDR3 sequence: CASSPTDLRGHYGYTF. CDR3 nucleotide sequence: TGTGCCAGCAGCCCGACCGATCTTAGGGGACACTATGGCTACACCTTC. The chain uses TRBV7-9 and TRBJ1-2, with a tentative D call TRBD1 (5 bases). The CDR3 is 16 amino acids. CDR1 is SEHNR, CDR2 FQNEAQ, per germline (reference sequence). V was clipped by 5 bases and J by 3 bases, with 19 bases between them.

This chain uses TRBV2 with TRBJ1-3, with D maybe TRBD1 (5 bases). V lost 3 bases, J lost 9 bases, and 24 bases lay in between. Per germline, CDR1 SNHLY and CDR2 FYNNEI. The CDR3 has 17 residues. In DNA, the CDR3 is TGTGCCAGCAGTGATGTGGTGTTGTTAGGGGTCGATGCCACCATATATTTT. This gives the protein CASSDVVLLGVDATIYF.

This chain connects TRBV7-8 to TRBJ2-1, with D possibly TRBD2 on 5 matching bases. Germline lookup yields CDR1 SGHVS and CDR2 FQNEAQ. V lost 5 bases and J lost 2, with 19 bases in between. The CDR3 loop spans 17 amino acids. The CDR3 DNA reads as TGTGCCAGCAGCCGAGACGGTTATCGGGAAACCTACAATGAGCAGTTCTTC. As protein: CASSRDGYRETYNEQFF.

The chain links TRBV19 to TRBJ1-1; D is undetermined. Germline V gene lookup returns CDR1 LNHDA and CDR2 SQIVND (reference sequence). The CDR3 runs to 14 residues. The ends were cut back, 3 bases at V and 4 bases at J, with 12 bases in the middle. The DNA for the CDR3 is TGTGCCAGTAGTATCCCTTCTCGGGTCACTGAAGCTTTCTTT. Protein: CASSIPSRVTEAFF.

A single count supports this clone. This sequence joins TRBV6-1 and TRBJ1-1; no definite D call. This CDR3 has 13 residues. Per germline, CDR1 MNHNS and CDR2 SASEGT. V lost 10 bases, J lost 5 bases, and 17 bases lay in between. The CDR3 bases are TGTGCCACCGGCCCCTACGCGGGGACTGAAGCTTTCTTT. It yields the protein CATGPYAGTEAFF.

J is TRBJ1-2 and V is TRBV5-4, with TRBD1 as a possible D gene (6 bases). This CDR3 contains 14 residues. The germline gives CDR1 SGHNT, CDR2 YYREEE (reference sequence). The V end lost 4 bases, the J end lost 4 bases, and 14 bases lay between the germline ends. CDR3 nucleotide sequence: TGTGCCAGCAGCCCGGGGGGCGGGGTCTATGGCTACACCTTC. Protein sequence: CASSPGGGVYGYTF.

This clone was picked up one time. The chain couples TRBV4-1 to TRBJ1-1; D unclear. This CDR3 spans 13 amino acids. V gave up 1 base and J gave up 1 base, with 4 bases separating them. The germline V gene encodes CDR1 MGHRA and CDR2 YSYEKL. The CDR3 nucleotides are TGCGCCAGCAGCCAAGGTCGGAACACTGAAGCTTTCTTT. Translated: CASSQGRNTEAFF.

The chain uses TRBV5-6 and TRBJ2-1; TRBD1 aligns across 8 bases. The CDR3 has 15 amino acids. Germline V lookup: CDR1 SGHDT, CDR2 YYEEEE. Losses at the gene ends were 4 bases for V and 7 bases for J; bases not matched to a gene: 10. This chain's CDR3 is CASSDGQGGGNEQFF. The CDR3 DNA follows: TGTGCCAGCAGCGATGGACAGGGAGGTGGGAATGAGCAGTTCTTC.

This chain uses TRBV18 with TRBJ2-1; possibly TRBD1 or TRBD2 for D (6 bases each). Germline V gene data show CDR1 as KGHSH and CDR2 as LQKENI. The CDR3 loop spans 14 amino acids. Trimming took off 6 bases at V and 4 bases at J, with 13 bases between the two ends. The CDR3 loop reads CASSQGTGYNEQFF. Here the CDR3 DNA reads TGTGCCAGCTCCCAGGGGACTGGATACAATGAGCAGTTCTTC.

The CDR3 DNA is TGTGCCAGCAGGGACGGACAGTATAATTCACCCCTCCACTTT. It translates to CASRDGQYNSPLHF. The chain couples TRBV6-1 to TRBJ1-6; D is perhaps TRBD1 (6 bases). Trimming pared 6 bases from V and 4 bases from J, leaving 10 bases between. The CDR3 runs to 14 residues. Germline CDR1 MNHNS, CDR2 SASEGT.